This T cell receptor (beta chain) emerged from a study of shared clonotypes between healthy human individuals. Study details: Each donor's CD4 naive and CD4 memory cells filled three plates apiece, CD8 naive two, and CD8 memory one. Study conclusions and caveats: Clonotype sharing among the donors was expected to vary with sequencing depth.

Naive CD8 isolation took CD45RO-negative cells positively selected for CCR7 and excluded terminally differentiated effector memory CD45RA+ cells. Donors were healthy HIV-negative adults without recent acute infections or vaccinations. As concerns this clone: Antigen unknown.

CDR1 is SGHAT, CDR2 FQDESV, per germline (reference sequence). The CDR3 is made up of 16 amino acids. Trimming left V 5 bases short and J 0 bases short, with 16 bases between. Some clones are missing from TCRdb's copy, which holds only in-frame ones; the method was immunoSEQ multiplex PCR. Here the sample spans around 2,000,000 clones, roughly 95% being singletons. This receptor was identified in a man between 18 and 29 years old in good health. The specimen was naive CD8+ T cells sorted from blood. V gene TRBV11-1 combines with J gene TRBJ2-5, with a tentative D call TRBD1 (6 bases). CDR3 nucleotides: TGTGCCAGCAGCCCCCGACAGGCTAAGTACCAAGAGACCCAGTACTTC. Its protein is CASSPRQAKYQETQYF.